The 31 T cell receptor beta chains below were found in one sample sequenced in a study of control samples from healthy donors and cancer patients. The repertoire was sequenced with immunoSEQ multiplex PCR; TCRdb's copy has only in-frame clones and lacks some. The data hold about 15,000 clones, with about 89% observed a single time. The material sequenced was PBMCs. The source of these receptors is a woman aged 65 to 85 with colorectal cancer.

The chain has TRBV14 and TRBJ2-3; tentative D call: TRBD2 (5 bases). Germline CDR1 SGHDN, CDR2 FVKESK. The CDR3 has 14 residues. V was clipped by 4 bases and J by 1 base, with 9 bases between them. CDR3 amino acids: CASSPLGGTDTQYF. As DNA, the CDR3 is TGTGCCAGCAGCCCCCTGGGAGGCACAGATACGCAGTATTTT.

The gene calls are TRBV5-1 and TRBJ1-1; D remains ambiguous. The germline V and J ends were trimmed by 0 bases and 6 bases, with 12 bases remaining between them. This CDR3 contains 14 residues. Looked up from germline, CDR1 is SGHRS and CDR2 is YFSETQ. CDR3 sequence reads: CASSLERGIAEAFF. Here the CDR3 DNA reads TGCGCCAGCAGCTTGGAGCGGGGTATCGCTGAAGCTTTCTTT. Full variable domain (outside the CDR3, taken from reference TRBV5-1 and TRBJ1-1): KAGVTQTPRYLIKTRGQQVTLSCSPISGHRSVSWYQQTPGQGLQFLFEYFSETQRNKGNFPGRFSGRQFSNSRSEMNVSTLELGDSALYLCASSLERGIAEAFFGQGTRLTVV.

The gene calls are TRBV18 and TRBJ2-7; unclear D gene. CDR1 and CDR2 from the germline V gene are KGHSH and LQKENI. The CDR3 covers 17 residues. The V end was cut by 0 bases, the J end by 0 bases, with 15 bases between. The CDR3 reads CASSPPSIRARSYEQYF. CDR3 coding DNA: TGTGCCAGCTCACCACCTTCGATTCGGGCCCGCTCCTACGAGCAGTACTTC.

The rearrangement uses TRBV27 and TRBJ1-2, with D possibly matching TRBD1 (5 bases). Germline values: CDR1 MNHEY, CDR2 SMNVEV (reference sequence). The CDR3 totals 15 residues. Trimming pared 5 bases from V and 5 bases from J, leaving 18 bases between. The CDR3 here is CASSPGAGTGYGYTF. The CDR3 DNA reads as TGTGCCAGCAGTCCCGGGGCCGGGACTGGGTATGGCTACACCTTC.

The V gene is TRBV23-1, the J gene TRBJ2-5; D ambiguous. TRBV23-1 is flagged as an ORF with uncertain function. Trimming shortened V by 5 bases and J by 0 bases, and 10 bases separated the two germline ends. The length of the CDR3 is 14 residues. The CDR3 is CASSCLEYQETQYF. CDR3 in DNA: TGCGCCAGCAGTTGTTTGGAGTACCAAGAGACCCAGTACTTC.

This clone came up once. The genes are TRBV6-5 and TRBJ1-4, with a possible D match to TRBD1 (5 bases). The CDR3 is 13 amino acids. Germline V gene sequence: CDR1 MNHEY, CDR2 SVGAGI. The V gene lost 7 bases and the J gene lost 8 bases, with 14 bases spanning the gap. CDR3 protein: CASIRGRAEKLFF. The CDR3 DNA sequence: TGTGCCAGCATAAGGGGACGGGCCGAAAAACTGTTTTTT.

The rearrangement links TRBV7-8 to TRBJ1-4; TRBD1 matches 7 bases. From germline, CDR1 is SGHVS and CDR2 FQNEAQ. Trimming took 3 bases from V and 8 from J; bases not matched to a gene: 3. CDR3 length: 13 amino acids. The CDR3 loop is CASSLGTAEKLFF. Here the CDR3 DNA reads TGTGCCAGCAGCTTGGGGACAGCCGAAAAACTGTTTTTT.

This clone was counted between two and nine times. V and J are TRBV5-6 and TRBJ2-1, with 7 bases lining up with TRBD1. The CDR3 has 14 amino acids. In germline, CDR1 is SGHDT, CDR2 YYEEEE. V lost 0 bases, J lost 15 bases, and 12 bases stayed unmatched. The CDR3 DNA is TGTGCCAGCAGCTTGGGGGTTACTAGGACAGGTCTGTTCTTC. Amino acid sequence: CASSLGVTRTGLFF.

This chain uses TRBV2 with TRBJ1-3; 7 bases are a match to TRBD1. From germline, CDR1 is SNHLY and CDR2 FYNNEI. The CDR3 runs to 18 residues. V gave up 6 bases and J gave up 0 bases; unmatched junction bases: 14. The CDR3 loop is CASSLDRENFYSGNTIYF. The CDR3 DNA is TGTGCCAGCAGCCTAGACAGGGAAAATTTTTACTCTGGAAACACCATATATTTT.

This clone was recorded only once. The chain employs TRBV18 and TRBJ2-3; 12 bases are shared with TRBD2. The CDR3 is 16 amino acids. The trim removed 5 bases at V and 3 bases at J, leaving 6 bases unmatched. Germline values: CDR1 KGHSH, CDR2 LQKENI. CDR3 sequence reads: CASSSRTSGKTDTQYF. CDR3 bases: TGTGCCAGCTCATCCCGGACTAGCGGGAAGACAGATACGCAGTATTTT.

This clone was seen a single time. J is TRBJ1-2 and V is TRBV6-5; weak D call: TRBD1 (6 bases). The ends were cut back, 9 bases at V and 8 bases at J, with 19 bases in the middle. The CDR3 is made up of 13 amino acids. Germline lookup yields CDR1 MNHEY and CDR2 SVGAGI. The CDR3 DNA is TGTGCCAGTAAATTCGGGCAGGGGCGCGGCTACACCTTC. Its translation: CASKFGQGRGYTF.

This clone came up a few times. The chain has TRBV3-1 (or the pseudogene TRBV3-2) and TRBJ1-2, with D perhaps TRBD1 (6 bases). The CDR3 loop spans 14 amino acids. CDR1 is LGHDT, CDR2 YNNKEL, per germline (reference sequence). The V gene lost 1 base and the J gene lost 4 bases, with 10 bases spanning the gap. CDR3 region: CASSQVTGTYGYTF. CDR3 in DNA: TGTGCCAGCAGCCAAGTGACAGGTACCTATGGCTACACCTTC.

This chain links TRBV4-2 with TRBJ2-2; 8 bases match TRBD1. V shed 6 bases and J 3 bases; nucleotides not matched to a gene: 12. The CDR3 loop spans 17 amino acids. The germline V gene encodes CDR1 LGHNA and CDR2 YNFKEQ. The DNA for the CDR3 is TGTGCCAGCAGTTCCGGAGGGCAGGGGGCATACACCGGGGAGCTGTTTTTT. It codes for CASSSGGQGAYTGELFF.

This clone appeared a few times. V usage is TRBV27 and J usage is TRBJ1-2; no clear D gene. The germline CDR1 and CDR2 sequences are MNHEY and SMNVEV (reference sequence). The V end was cut by 2 bases, the J end by 4 bases, with 11 bases between. This CDR3 comprises 14 residues. The CDR3 protein is CASSLRRMSYGYTF. The CDR3 coding sequence is TGTGCCAGCAGTTTACGCAGGATGTCCTATGGCTACACCTTC.

The chain has TRBV19 and TRBJ1-1; 10 nucleotides match TRBD1. CDR3 size: 15 residues. Trimming removed 5 bases from V and 3 bases from J; junction bases left unmatched: 6. Looked up from germline, CDR1 is LNHDA and CDR2 is SQIVND (reference sequence). The CDR3 DNA reads TGTGCCAGTAGTGTTCTGACAGGGGGCCACACTGAAGCTTTCTTT. Amino acids: CASSVLTGGHTEAFF.

The genes are TRBV5-5 and TRBJ1-5; D may be TRBD1 (5 bases). The V end lost 4 bases, the J end lost 6 bases, and 14 bases lay between the germline ends. This CDR3 has 14 residues. In germline, CDR1 is SGHKS, CDR2 YYEKEE (reference sequence). The CDR3 loop reads CASSPFGGGQPQHF. The CDR3 DNA sequence: TGTGCCAGCAGCCCCTTTGGGGGTGGTCAGCCCCAGCATTTT.

This chain uses TRBV10-2 with TRBJ1-5; D uncertain. Germline loops: CDR1 WSHSY, CDR2 SAAADI. This CDR3 region has 14 residues. V lost 6 bases, J lost 0 bases, and 9 bases lay in between. The CDR3 DNA reads as TGCGCCAGCAGGTCAGGTTATAGCAATCAGCCCCAGCATTTT. It is translated as CASRSGYSNQPQHF.

This chain joins TRBV4-1 and TRBJ2-1; the D gene is possibly TRBD2 (6 bases). CDR1 is MGHRA, CDR2 YSYEKL, per germline. This CDR3 contains 16 residues. V shed 0 bases and J shed 12 bases, with 21 bases lying between them. The CDR3 nucleotides read TGCGCCAGCAGCCAAGATAGGCTAGCGCCGATCCGGTGGCAGTTCTTC. This sequence encodes CASSQDRLAPIRWQFF.

The chain employs TRBV3-1 (or the pseudogene TRBV3-2) and TRBJ2-2; D is uncertain. Germline loops: CDR1 LGHDT, CDR2 YNNKEL (reference sequence). The CDR3 spans 13 residues. V dropped 8 bases and J dropped 2 bases, with 9 bases sitting between them. Here the CDR3 reads CASRGVNTGELFF. The CDR3 DNA reads as TGTGCCAGCCGTGGGGTTAACACCGGGGAGCTGTTTTTT.

The chain uses TRBV30 and TRBJ2-5; tentatively, D is TRBD1 (5 bases). V gave up 3 bases and J gave up 1 base, with 12 bases separating them. Germline values: CDR1 GTSNPN, CDR2 SVGIG (reference sequence). The CDR3 contains 14 residues. CDR3 DNA sequence: TGTGCCTGGAGCACCTTTAGGGGCCAAGAGACCCAGTACTTC. Residues: CAWSTFRGQETQYF.

This chain joins TRBV18 and TRBJ2-7; D not resolved. V was trimmed by 2 bases and J by 3 bases, leaving 14 bases between them. There are 15 residues in the CDR3. Germline V gene lookup returns CDR1 KGHSH and CDR2 LQKENI. CDR3 loop: CASSPIFLEHYEQYF. For the CDR3, the DNA is TGTGCCAGCTCACCAATTTTCCTCGAGCACTACGAGCAGTACTTC.

CDR3 sequence reads: CASSSTGNYGYTF. The DNA of the CDR3 is TGTGCCAGCAGCTCGACAGGGAACTATGGCTACACCTTC. This chain connects TRBV5-6 to TRBJ1-2; the match to TRBD1 covers 7 bases. V shed 3 bases, J shed 2 bases, and the junction held 1 base outside the gene matches. The germline gives CDR1 SGHDT, CDR2 YYEEEE. The CDR3 has 13 residues.

This clone was found once. The V call is TRBV3-1 (or the pseudogene TRBV3-2), the J call TRBJ2-7; 9 nucleotides match TRBD1. The length of the CDR3 is 14 residues. CDR1 is LGHDT and CDR2 is YNNKEL in the germline V gene (reference sequence). With 5 bases clipped from V and 4 bases from J, the junction kept 6 bases outside the gene matches. DNA for the CDR3: TGTGCCAGCAGCGGGACAGGGAACATATACGAGCAGTACTTC. Translation: CASSGTGNIYEQYF.

The CDR3 reads CASSYSYGAGAKNIQYF. The CDR3 DNA is TGTGCCAGCAGTTACTCGTACGGGGCAGGAGCCAAAAACATTCAGTACTTC. The rearrangement joins TRBV6-2 or TRBV6-3 to TRBJ2-4; D possibly uses TRBD1 or TRBD2 (5 bases each). Germline V gene lookup returns CDR1 MNHEY and CDR2 SVGEGT. Trimming took off 0 bases at V and 0 bases at J, with 12 bases between the two ends. The CDR3 totals 17 residues.

CDR3 nucleotide sequence: TGTGCCAGCGGCGGGGGGTACGAGCAGTACTTC. Encoded protein: CASGGGYEQYF. The J gene is TRBJ2-7, the V gene TRBV19; TRBD2 matches 8 bases. CDR1 is LNHDA and CDR2 is SQIVND in the germline V gene (reference sequence). The CDR3 extends over 11 amino acids. Losses at the gene ends were 9 bases for V and 4 bases for J; bases not matched to a gene: 2.

The chain recombines TRBV5-6 with TRBJ1-1; TRBD1 aligns across 12 bases. The CDR3 runs 14 residues. V shed 8 bases and J 6 bases; nucleotides not matched to a gene: 8. Germline lookup yields CDR1 SGHDT and CDR2 YYEEEE. In nucleotides, the CDR3 is TGTGCCAGTGACTTGGGACAGGGGGCATCTGAAGCTTTCTTT. Protein sequence: CASDLGQGASEAFF.

The CDR3, as DNA: TGTGCCAGCAGCCAAGGGGTGACCCAGTACTTC. Protein product: CASSQGVTQYF. The genes are TRBV12-3 or TRBV12-4 and TRBJ2-5; D might be TRBD1 (5 bases). The CDR3 has 11 residues. V lost 6 bases, J lost 7 bases, and 9 bases lay in between.

The J gene is TRBJ1-2, the V gene TRBV5-1; the D gene is possibly TRBD1 (5 bases). V was pared by 4 bases and J by 8 bases, with 15 bases between. The germline V gene has CDR1 SGHRS and CDR2 YFSETQ. The CDR3 length is 13 residues. DNA for the CDR3: TGCGCCAGCAGCCCCGCAGCAGGGCGAGGCTACACCTTC. It encodes CASSPAAGRGYTF.

The chain joins TRBV7-9 to TRBJ1-4; a weak D match, TRBD1 (5 bases). The CDR3 sequence is 17 residues long. V was pared by 4 bases and J by 3 bases, with 18 bases between. Germline lookup yields CDR1 SEHNR and CDR2 FQNEAQ (reference sequence). The CDR3 DNA reads TGTGCCAGCAGCTCGGGGGACCTATTGGTGCCTAATGAAAAACTGTTTTTT. This gives the protein CASSSGDLLVPNEKLFF.

V and J are TRBV10-3 and TRBJ1-4; D gene uncertain. The CDR3 is 15 residues long. Per the germline V gene, CDR1 is ENHRY and CDR2 is SYGVKD. With 6 bases removed from V and 4 bases from J, the gap between germline ends came to 15 bases. For the CDR3, the DNA is TGTGCCATCAGGCGGTGGTGCAGGCTTAATGAAAAACTGTTTTTT. Amino acids: CAIRRWCRLNEKLFF.

The CDR3 spells CASSVDAGQATNTGELFF. CDR3 sequence (DNA): TGTGCCAGCAGCGTAGATGCCGGACAGGCCACGAACACCGGGGAGCTGTTTTTT. This chain connects TRBV9 to TRBJ2-2; 7 bases fit TRBD1. CDR3 length: 18 residues. Trimming took 0 bases from V and 0 from J; bases not matched to a gene: 8. Per the germline V gene, CDR1 is SGDLS and CDR2 is YYNGEE.